Listed below are T cell receptor beta chains from one sample, sequenced in a study of T-cell memory formation after mild COVID-19. TCRdb ran MiXCR on the 5' RACE reads and lists one entry per CDR3 protein. The sample has about 320,000 distinct CDR3 sequences, 14% seen once. The material sequenced was PBMCs or a T cell subset sorted from them (not recorded which). The receptors come from a man between 18 and 35 years old who had mild COVID-19 (a few samples of this study predate the infection). Cell type and time point are not known. Each CDR3 is given with its conserved first and last residue. The order of the fields is J gene, V gene, D gene, clone size, CDR3 DNA, CDR3 protein. D genes are given only for firm matches. For some rows the clone size is stated as once, few or many, or as a class when expanded; others skip it.

j_call: TRBJ2-1
v_call: TRBV6-5
d_call: -
clone_size: few
cdr3_nt: TGTGCCAGCAGTTATGGACAGTACAATGAGCAGTTCTTC
cdr3_aa: CASSYGQYNEQFF

j_call: TRBJ1-6
v_call: TRBV12-3/TRBV12-4
d_call: -
clone_size: few
cdr3_nt: TGTGCCAGCAGCCCGGGTTATTCACCCCTCCACTTT
cdr3_aa: CASSPGYSPLHF

j_call: TRBJ2-7
v_call: TRBV3-1
d_call: TRBD1
clone_size: -
cdr3_nt: TGTGCCAGCAGCCCAAAGACAGGGTGGTCCTACGAGCAGTACTTC
cdr3_aa: CASSPKTGWSYEQYF

j_call: TRBJ2-5
v_call: TRBV5-1
d_call: TRBD2
clone_size: few
cdr3_nt: TGCGCCAGCAGCCCGGGACTAGCGGGGGTCATATCAGAGACCCAGTACTTC
cdr3_aa: CASSPGLAGVISETQYF

j_call: TRBJ2-5
v_call: TRBV18
d_call: -
clone_size: -
cdr3_nt: TGTGCCAGCTCACCACTCGGTGGGGTACCCCAAGAGACCCAGTACTTC
cdr3_aa: CASSPLGGVPQETQYF

j_call: TRBJ1-2
v_call: TRBV27
d_call: TRBD1
clone_size: -
cdr3_nt: TGTGCCAGCACCCAAACCGGACAGGTCTCTCGAAATGGCTACACCTTC
cdr3_aa: CASTQTGQVSRNGYTF

j_call: TRBJ2-5
v_call: TRBV3-1
d_call: -
clone_size: few
cdr3_nt: TGTGCCAGCAGCCCCTGGCTAGAGACCCAGTACTTC
cdr3_aa: CASSPWLETQYF

j_call: TRBJ2-1
v_call: TRBV6-5
d_call: -
clone_size: few
cdr3_nt: TGTGCCAGCGGGGGCGGACCCTCGGTTAATGAGCAGTTCTTC
cdr3_aa: CASGGGPSVNEQFF

j_call: TRBJ2-3
v_call: TRBV24-1
d_call: TRBD1
clone_size: -
cdr3_nt: TGTGCCACCAGTGATGTCAGACAGGGATCGACAGATACGCAGTATTTT
cdr3_aa: CATSDVRQGSTDTQYF

j_call: TRBJ2-5
v_call: TRBV7-2
d_call: TRBD2
clone_size: few
cdr3_nt: TGTGCCAGCAGTGCGGGGGCCGGGAGGGAAGAGACCCAGTACTTC
cdr3_aa: CASSAGAGREETQYF

j_call: TRBJ1-2
v_call: TRBV25-1
d_call: -
clone_size: many
cdr3_nt: TGTGCCAGCGAGGGGGGGACGGGGAATGGCTACACCTTC
cdr3_aa: CASEGGTGNGYTF

j_call: TRBJ1-2
v_call: TRBV4-1
d_call: -
clone_size: -
cdr3_nt: TGCGCCAGCAGCCAAGAGGTGGGGACATACTATGGCTACACCTTC
cdr3_aa: CASSQEVGTYYGYTF

j_call: TRBJ2-6
v_call: TRBV7-6
d_call: -
clone_size: -
cdr3_nt: TGTGCCAGCCGTAACGGGGGGGCCAACGTCCTGACTTTC
cdr3_aa: CASRNGGANVLTF

j_call: TRBJ1-2
v_call: TRBV7-9
d_call: TRBD1
clone_size: few
cdr3_nt: TGTGCCAGCAGCGGAGGACAGGGGGCGTCCTATGGCTACACCTTC
cdr3_aa: CASSGGQGASYGYTF

j_call: TRBJ1-1
v_call: TRBV4-1
d_call: -
clone_size: few
cdr3_nt: TGCGCCAGCAGCCAAGATCCAGGCTTGAACACTGAAGCTTTCTTT
cdr3_aa: CASSQDPGLNTEAFF

j_call: TRBJ1-5
v_call: TRBV27
d_call: -
clone_size: once
cdr3_nt: TGTGCCAGCAGTCTATACCCGGGGGCCCCTTATAGCAATCAGCCCCAGCATTTT
cdr3_aa: CASSLYPGAPYSNQPQHF

j_call: TRBJ2-3
v_call: TRBV7-3
d_call: -
clone_size: many
cdr3_nt: TGTGCCAGCAGCCCAGGTTACGGACTTCTCAAGCTAGATACGCAGTATTTT
cdr3_aa: CASSPGYGLLKLDTQYF

j_call: TRBJ2-1
v_call: TRBV2
d_call: TRBD1
clone_size: -
cdr3_nt: TGTGCCAGCAGCCCCCCTGGTGGGCGGACAGGGGATGAGCAGTTCTTC
cdr3_aa: CASSPPGGRTGDEQFF

j_call: TRBJ2-7
v_call: TRBV9
d_call: -
clone_size: many
cdr3_nt: TGTGCCAGCACCCCCGGGGAAGCTACCATATACGAGCAGTACTTC
cdr3_aa: CASTPGEATIYEQYF

j_call: TRBJ2-2
v_call: TRBV4-2
d_call: -
clone_size: few
cdr3_nt: TGTGCCAGCAGCCCCGCGGCCCAGAACACCGGGGAGCTGTTTTTT
cdr3_aa: CASSPAAQNTGELFF

j_call: TRBJ1-2
v_call: TRBV7-6
d_call: -
clone_size: -
cdr3_nt: TGTGCCAGCAGCCTCAACGGAGGGGGGCTATATGGCTACACCTTC
cdr3_aa: CASSLNGGGLYGYTF

j_call: TRBJ1-4
v_call: TRBV7-2
d_call: -
clone_size: few
cdr3_nt: TGTGCCAGCAGCTTAGCATGGGGGGCTGGGGAAAAACTGTTTTTT
cdr3_aa: CASSLAWGAGEKLFF